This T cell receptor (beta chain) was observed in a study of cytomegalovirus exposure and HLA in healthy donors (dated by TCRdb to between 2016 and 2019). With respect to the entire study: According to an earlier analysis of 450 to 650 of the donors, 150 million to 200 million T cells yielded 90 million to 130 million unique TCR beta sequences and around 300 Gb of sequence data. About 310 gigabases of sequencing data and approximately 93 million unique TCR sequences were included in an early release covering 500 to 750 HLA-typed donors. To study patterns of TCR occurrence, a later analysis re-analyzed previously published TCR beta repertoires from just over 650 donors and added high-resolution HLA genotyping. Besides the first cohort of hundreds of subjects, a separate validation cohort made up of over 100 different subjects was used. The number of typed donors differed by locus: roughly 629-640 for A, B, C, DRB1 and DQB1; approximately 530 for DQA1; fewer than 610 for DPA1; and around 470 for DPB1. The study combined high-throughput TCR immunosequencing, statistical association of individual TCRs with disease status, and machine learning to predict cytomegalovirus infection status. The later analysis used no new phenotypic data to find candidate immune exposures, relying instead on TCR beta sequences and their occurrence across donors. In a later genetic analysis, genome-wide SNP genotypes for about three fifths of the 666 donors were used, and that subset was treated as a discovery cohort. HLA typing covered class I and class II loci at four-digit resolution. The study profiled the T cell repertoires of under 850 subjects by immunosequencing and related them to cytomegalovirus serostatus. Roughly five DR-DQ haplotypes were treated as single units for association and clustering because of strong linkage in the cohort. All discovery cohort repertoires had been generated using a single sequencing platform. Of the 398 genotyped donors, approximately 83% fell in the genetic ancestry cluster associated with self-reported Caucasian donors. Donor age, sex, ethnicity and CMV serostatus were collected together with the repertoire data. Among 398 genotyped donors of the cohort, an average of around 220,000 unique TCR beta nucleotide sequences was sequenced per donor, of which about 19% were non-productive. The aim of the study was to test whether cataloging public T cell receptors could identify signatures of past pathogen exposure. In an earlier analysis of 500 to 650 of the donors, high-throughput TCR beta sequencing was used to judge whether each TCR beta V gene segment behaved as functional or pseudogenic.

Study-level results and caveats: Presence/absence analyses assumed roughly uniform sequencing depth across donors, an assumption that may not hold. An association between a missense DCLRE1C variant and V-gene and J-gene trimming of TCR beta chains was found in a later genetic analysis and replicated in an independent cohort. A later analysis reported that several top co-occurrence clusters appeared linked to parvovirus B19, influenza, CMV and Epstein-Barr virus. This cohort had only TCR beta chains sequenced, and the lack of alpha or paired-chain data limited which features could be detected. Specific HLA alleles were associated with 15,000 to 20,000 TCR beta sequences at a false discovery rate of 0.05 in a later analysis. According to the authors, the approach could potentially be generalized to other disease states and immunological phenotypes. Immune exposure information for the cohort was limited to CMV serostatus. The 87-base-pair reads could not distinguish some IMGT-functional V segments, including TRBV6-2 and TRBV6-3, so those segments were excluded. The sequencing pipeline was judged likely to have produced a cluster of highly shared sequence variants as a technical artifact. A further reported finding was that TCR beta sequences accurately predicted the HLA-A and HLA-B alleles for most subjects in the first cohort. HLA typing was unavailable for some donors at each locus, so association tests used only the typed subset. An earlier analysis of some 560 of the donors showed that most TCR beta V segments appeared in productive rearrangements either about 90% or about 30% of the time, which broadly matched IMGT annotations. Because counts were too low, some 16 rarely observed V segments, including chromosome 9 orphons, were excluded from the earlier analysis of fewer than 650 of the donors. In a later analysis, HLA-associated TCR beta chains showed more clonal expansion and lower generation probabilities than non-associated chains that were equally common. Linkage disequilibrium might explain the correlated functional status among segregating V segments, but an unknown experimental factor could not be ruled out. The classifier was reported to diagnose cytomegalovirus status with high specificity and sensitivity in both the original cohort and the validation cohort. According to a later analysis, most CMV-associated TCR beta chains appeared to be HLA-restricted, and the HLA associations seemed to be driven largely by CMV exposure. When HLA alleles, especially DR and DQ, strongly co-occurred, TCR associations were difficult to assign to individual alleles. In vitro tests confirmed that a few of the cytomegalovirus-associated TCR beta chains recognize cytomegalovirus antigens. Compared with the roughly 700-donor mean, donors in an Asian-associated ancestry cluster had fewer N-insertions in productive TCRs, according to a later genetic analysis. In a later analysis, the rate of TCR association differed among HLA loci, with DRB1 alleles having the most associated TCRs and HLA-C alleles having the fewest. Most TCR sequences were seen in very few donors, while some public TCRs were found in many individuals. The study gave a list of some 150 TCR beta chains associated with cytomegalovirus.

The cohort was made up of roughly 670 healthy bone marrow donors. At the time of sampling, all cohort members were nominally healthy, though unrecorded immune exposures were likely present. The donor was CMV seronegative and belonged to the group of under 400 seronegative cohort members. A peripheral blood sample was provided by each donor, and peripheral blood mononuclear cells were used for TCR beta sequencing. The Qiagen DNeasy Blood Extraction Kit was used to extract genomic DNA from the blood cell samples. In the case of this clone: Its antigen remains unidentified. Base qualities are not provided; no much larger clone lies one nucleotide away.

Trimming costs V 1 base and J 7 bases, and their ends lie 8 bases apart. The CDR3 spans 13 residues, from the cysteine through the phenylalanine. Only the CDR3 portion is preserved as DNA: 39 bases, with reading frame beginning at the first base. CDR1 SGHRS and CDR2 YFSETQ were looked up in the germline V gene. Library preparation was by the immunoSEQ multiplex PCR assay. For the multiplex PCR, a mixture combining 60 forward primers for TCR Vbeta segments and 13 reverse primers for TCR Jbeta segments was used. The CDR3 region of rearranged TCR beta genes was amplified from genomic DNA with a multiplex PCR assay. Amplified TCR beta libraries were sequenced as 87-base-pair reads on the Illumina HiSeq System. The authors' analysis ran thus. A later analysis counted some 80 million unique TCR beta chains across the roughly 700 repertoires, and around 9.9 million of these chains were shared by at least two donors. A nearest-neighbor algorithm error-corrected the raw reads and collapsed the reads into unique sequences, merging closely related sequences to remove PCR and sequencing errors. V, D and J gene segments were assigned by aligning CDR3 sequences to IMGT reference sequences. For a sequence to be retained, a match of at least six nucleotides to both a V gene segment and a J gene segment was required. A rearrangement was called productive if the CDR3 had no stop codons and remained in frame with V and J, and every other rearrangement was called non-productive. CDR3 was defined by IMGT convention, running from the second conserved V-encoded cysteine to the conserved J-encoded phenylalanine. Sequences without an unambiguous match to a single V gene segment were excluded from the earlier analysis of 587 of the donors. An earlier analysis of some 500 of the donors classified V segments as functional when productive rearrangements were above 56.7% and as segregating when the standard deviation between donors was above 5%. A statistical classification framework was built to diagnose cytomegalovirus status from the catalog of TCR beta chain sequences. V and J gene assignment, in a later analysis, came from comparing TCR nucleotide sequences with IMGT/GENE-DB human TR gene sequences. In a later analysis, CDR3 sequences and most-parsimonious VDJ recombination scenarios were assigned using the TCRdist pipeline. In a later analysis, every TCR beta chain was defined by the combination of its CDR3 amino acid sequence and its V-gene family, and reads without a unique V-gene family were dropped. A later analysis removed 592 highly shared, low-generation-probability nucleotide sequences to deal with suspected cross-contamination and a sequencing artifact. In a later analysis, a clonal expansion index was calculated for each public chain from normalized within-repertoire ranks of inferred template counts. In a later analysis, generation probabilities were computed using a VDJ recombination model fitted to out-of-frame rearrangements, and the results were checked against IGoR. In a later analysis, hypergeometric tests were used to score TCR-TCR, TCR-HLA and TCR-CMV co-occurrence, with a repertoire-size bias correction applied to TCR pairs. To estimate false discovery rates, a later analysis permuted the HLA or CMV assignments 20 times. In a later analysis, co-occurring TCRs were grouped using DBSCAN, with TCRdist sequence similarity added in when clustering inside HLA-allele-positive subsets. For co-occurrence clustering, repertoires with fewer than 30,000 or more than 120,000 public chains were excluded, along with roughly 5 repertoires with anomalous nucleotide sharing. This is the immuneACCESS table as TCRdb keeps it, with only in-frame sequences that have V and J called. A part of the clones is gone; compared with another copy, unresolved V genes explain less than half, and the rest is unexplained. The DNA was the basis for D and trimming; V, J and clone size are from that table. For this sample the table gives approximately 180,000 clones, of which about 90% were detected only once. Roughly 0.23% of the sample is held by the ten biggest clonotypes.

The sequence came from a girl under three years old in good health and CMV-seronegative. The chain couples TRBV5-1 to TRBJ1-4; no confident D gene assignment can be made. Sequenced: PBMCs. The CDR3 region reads CASSLFVGEKLFF. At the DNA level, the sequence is TGCGCCAGCAGCTTGTTTGTCGGTGAAAAACTGTTTTTT.